One sample yielded the 21 T cell receptor beta chains listed below, sequenced in a study of blood T cell repertoires in COVID-19. Some clones are missing from TCRdb's copy, which holds only in-frame ones; the method was immunoSEQ multiplex PCR. The table records 250,000 or so clones, 90% of them present only once. The source material was peripheral blood. These receptors were collected from a woman in her fifties or sixties with COVID-19, enrolled during active disease.

In DNA form, the CDR3 reads TGTGCCATCACCCCGGGACAGGGCGGCTACACCTTC. This sequence encodes CAITPGQGGYTF. The chain has TRBV10-3 and TRBJ1-2, with 9 nucleotides matching TRBD1. Germline CDR1 is ENHRY and CDR2 is SYGVKD. J was trimmed by 8 bases and V by 7 bases; bases with no gene match: 5. CDR3 size: 12 residues.

The chain is built from TRBV11-1 and TRBJ2-1; 8 bases agree with TRBD1. The CDR3 has 12 residues. CDR1 and CDR2 (germline): SGHAT, FQDESV (reference sequence). With V trimmed by 6 bases and J by 8 bases, 3 bases remained unmatched. In DNA form, the CDR3 reads TGTGCCAGCAGTCGGACAGGGTATGAGCAGTTCTTC. The encoded protein is CASSRTGYEQFF. Looking up the rest from reference TRBV11-1 and TRBJ2-1 gives the full variable domain: EAEVAQSPRYKITEKSQAVAFWCDPISGHATLYWYRQILGQGPELLVQFQDESVVDDSQLPKDRFSAERLKGVDSTLKIQPAELGDSAMYLCASSRTGYEQFFGPGTRLTVL.

The CDR3 protein is CASQGSNQPQHF. The CDR3 region has the DNA TGTGCCAGCCAGGGCTCCAATCAGCCCCAGCATTTT. The genes are TRBV2 and TRBJ1-5; possibly TRBD1 for D (5 bases). Deletions cut 8 bases from V and 3 bases from J, with 8 bases between. In germline, CDR1 is SNHLY, CDR2 FYNNEI. The CDR3 extends over 12 amino acids.

This clone was observed a single time. This rearrangement joins TRBV14 to TRBJ2-1; D gene unclear. The length of the CDR3 is 15 residues. CDR1 is SGHDN and CDR2 is FVKESK in the germline V gene. The ends were cut back, 6 bases at V and 0 bases at J, with 12 bases in the middle. CDR3 bases: TGTGCCAGCAGTAACCTAAGAAGCTCCTACAATGAGCAGTTCTTC. Its protein product is CASSNLRSSYNEQFF. Based on the CDR3 plus reference TRBV14 and TRBJ2-1, the full variable domain is EAGVTQFPSHSVIEKGQTVTLRCDPISGHDNLYWYRRVMGKEIKFLLHFVKESKQDESGMPNNRFLAERTGGTYSTLKVQPAELEDSGVYFCASSNLRSSYNEQFFGPGTRLTVL.

A word on this clone: Sequence at one end of the junction differs from germline and may be a read error. The chain joins TRBV6-1 to TRBJ2-3, with 7 bases fitting TRBD1. The CDR3 is made up of 15 amino acids. Germline V gene data show CDR1 as MNHNS and CDR2 as SASEGT. The CDR3 DNA is TGTGCCAGCAGCGAAGGGGGCCAGCACACAGATACGCAGTATTTT. Protein product: CASSEGGQHTDTQYF.

This clone occurred a few times. The gene calls are TRBV7-9 and TRBJ1-2; D ambiguous. Germline V gene data show CDR1 as SEHNR and CDR2 as FQNEAQ (reference sequence). The CDR3 is 15 amino acids. Trimming removed 3 bases at V and 2 bases at J, with 13 bases between. CDR3 sequence: CASSFIASLNYGYTF. CDR3 sequence (DNA): TGTGCCAGCAGCTTTATCGCGTCACTGAACTATGGCTACACCTTC.

The rearrangement uses TRBV7-9 and TRBJ2-1; D is undetermined. The germline V and J ends were trimmed by 0 bases and 9 bases, with 9 bases remaining between them. The CDR3 is 13 amino acids. The germline V gene has CDR1 SEHNR and CDR2 FQNEAQ (reference sequence). The CDR3 sequence: CASSLAQNGEQFF. The CDR3 region has the DNA TGTGCCAGCAGCTTAGCCCAAAACGGTGAGCAGTTCTTC.

This clone is a singleton in its sample. V is TRBV11-2 and J is TRBJ1-5; a possible D gene is TRBD1 (5 bases). Trimming shortened V by 1 base and J by 2 bases, and 12 bases separated the two germline ends. The CDR3 extends over 16 amino acids. Germline V CDR1 and CDR2: SGHAT, FQNNGV. The CDR3 DNA sequence: TGTGCCAGCAGCTTAGGCGCTGGCAGGGGCAATCAGCCCCAGCATTTT. The encoded protein is CASSLGAGRGNQPQHF.

J is TRBJ1-1 and V is TRBV7-6; D not certain. The germline gives CDR1 SGHVS, CDR2 FNYEAQ. This CDR3 contains 15 residues. Trimming stripped 5 bases from V and 5 bases from J, with 18 bases between. Here the CDR3 DNA reads TGTGCCAGCAGCCTACAATCTCTATCGGGAACTGAAGCTTTCTTT. This sequence encodes CASSLQSLSGTEAFF.

The V call is TRBV7-2, the J call TRBJ2-6, with D maybe TRBD1 (5 bases). V lost 2 bases and J 0 bases, leaving 11 bases between the germline ends. The CDR3 extends over 17 amino acids. The germline V gene encodes CDR1 SGHTA and CDR2 FQGNSA. DNA for the CDR3: TGTGCCAGCAGCTTAAACGCCAGGGCCTCTGGGGCCAACGTCCTGACTTTC. Amino acids: CASSLNARASGANVLTF. The full variable domain, completed using reference TRBV7-2 and TRBJ2-6, is GAGVSQSPSNKVTEKGKDVELRCDPISGHTALYWYRQSLGQGLEFLIYFQGNSAPDKSGLPSDRFSAERTGGSVSTLTIQRTQQEDSAVYLCASSLNARASGANVLTFGAGSRLTVL.

The chain has TRBV4-3 and TRBJ2-3; D uncertain. The V gene lost 1 base and the J gene lost 6 bases, with 11 bases spanning the gap. This CDR3 region has 14 residues. The V gene's germline CDR1 is LGHNA and CDR2 YSLEER. CDR3 bases: TGCGCCAGCAGCCAAGGCCCCAGTTCCGATACGCAGTATTTT. This gives the protein CASSQGPSSDTQYF.

The V and J genes are TRBV12-3 or TRBV12-4 and TRBJ1-2; 10 nucleotides agree with TRBD1. With 9 bases clipped from V and 10 bases from J, the junction kept 8 bases outside the gene matches. The CDR3 is 12 residues long. The DNA of the CDR3 is TGTGCCAGTAAAGACAGGGGGCGAAACTACACCTTC. Its translation is CASKDRGRNYTF.

The V gene is TRBV7-2, the J gene TRBJ2-1; TRBD1 agrees at 7 bases. This CDR3 region has 17 residues. With 4 bases clipped from V and 6 bases from J, the junction kept 15 bases outside the gene matches. Germline assignment: CDR1 SGHTA and CDR2 FQGNSA. CDR3 residues: CASSSHRRDRRSNEQFF. CDR3 DNA: TGTGCCAGCAGCTCTCACCGCCGGGACAGAAGAAGCAATGAGCAGTTCTTC.

CDR3 bases: TGTGCCAGCAGCAGTGGGAGGGCTGAAGCTTTCTTT. Translation gives CASSSGRAEAFF. V is TRBV7-2 and J is TRBJ1-1; no clear D gene. V lost 5 bases, J lost 6 bases, and 10 bases lay in between. The CDR3 has 12 amino acids. Germline V gives CDR1 SGHTA, CDR2 FQGNSA.

V is TRBV5-1 and J is TRBJ2-1; 12 bases line up with TRBD2. Germline CDR1 reads SGHRS; CDR2 reads YFSETQ. The CDR3 length is 15 residues. The trim removed 4 bases at V and 4 bases at J, leaving 3 bases unmatched. Here the CDR3 reads CASSPTSGGYNEQFF. The DNA of the CDR3 is TGCGCCAGCAGCCCTACTAGCGGGGGGTACAATGAGCAGTTCTTC.

V and J are TRBV7-8 and TRBJ1-2; TRBD1 agrees at 7 bases. J lost 2 bases, V lost 0 bases, and 3 bases had no gene match. The V gene's germline CDR1 is SGHVS and CDR2 FQNEAQ. The CDR3 runs to 15 residues. As DNA, the CDR3 is TGTGCCAGCAGCTTAGCGCCAGGGGGAAACTATGGCTACACCTTC. Amino acids: CASSLAPGGNYGYTF.

The chain is built from TRBV5-6 and TRBJ2-7; 11 bases agree with TRBD1. The V gene's germline CDR1 is SGHDT and CDR2 YYEEEE. V lost 2 bases, J lost 7 bases, and 5 bases stayed unmatched. The CDR3 contains 14 residues. CDR3 loop: CASSFRDRGIEQYF. The DNA of the CDR3 is TGTGCCAGCAGCTTCCGGGACAGGGGGATTGAGCAGTACTTC.

This rearrangement joins TRBV3-1 (or the pseudogene TRBV3-2) to TRBJ1-5, with D possibly being TRBD1 (6 bases). Germline CDR1 is LGHDT and CDR2 is YNNKEL (reference sequence). The germline V and J ends were trimmed by 2 bases and 1 base, with 6 bases remaining between them. This CDR3 is 14 amino acids long. For the CDR3, the DNA is TGTGCCAGCAGCCAAAGGGGGAGCAATCAGCCCCAGCATTTT. It specifies CASSQRGSNQPQHF.

The chain has TRBV11-1 and TRBJ2-5; D may be TRBD1 (5 bases). Germline values: CDR1 SGHAT, CDR2 FQDESV (reference sequence). This CDR3 is 13 amino acids long. V lost 8 bases, J lost 2 bases, and 12 bases lay in between. CDR3 loop: CASRSQGQETQYF. The DNA of the CDR3 is TGTGCCAGCCGCTCGCAGGGACAAGAGACCCAGTACTTC.

V and J are TRBV6-6 and TRBJ2-1, with 10 bases that match TRBD2. Germline V lookup: CDR1 MNHNY, CDR2 SVGAGI (reference sequence). The CDR3 has 16 residues. Germline trimming cut 5 bases from V and 2 bases from J; bases unmatched to any gene: 6. CDR3 loop: CASSPGLATTYNEQFF. CDR3 sequence (DNA): TGTGCCAGCAGTCCGGGACTAGCGACGACCTACAATGAGCAGTTCTTC.

V and J are TRBV7-2 and TRBJ1-1; D unclear. Per germline, CDR1 SGHTA and CDR2 FQGNSA. The CDR3 runs to 16 residues. With 8 bases removed from V and 3 bases from J, the gap between germline ends came to 22 bases. CDR3 loop: CASGGTLGYSDTEAFF. The CDR3 bases are TGTGCCAGCGGAGGAACACTGGGGTACTCGGACACTGAAGCTTTCTTT.